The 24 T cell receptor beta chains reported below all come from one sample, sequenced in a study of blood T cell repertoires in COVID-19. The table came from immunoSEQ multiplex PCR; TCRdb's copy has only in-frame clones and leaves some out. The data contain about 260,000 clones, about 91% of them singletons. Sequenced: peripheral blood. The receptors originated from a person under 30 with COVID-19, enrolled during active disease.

The CDR3 coding sequence is TGTGCCAGCCGGGACGCGGGGTACAATGAGCAGTTCTTC. Translating gives CASRDAGYNEQFF. The chain uses TRBV19 and TRBJ2-1; a weak D match, TRBD2 (6 bases). There are 13 residues in the CDR3. Germline loops: CDR1 LNHDA, CDR2 SQIVND (reference sequence). Trimming took off 9 bases at V and 4 bases at J, with 13 bases between the two ends. The whole variable domain, filled in from reference TRBV19 and TRBJ2-1, reads DGGITQSPKYLFRKEGQNVTLSCEQNLNHDAMYWYRQDPGQGLRLIYYSQIVNDFQKGDIAEGYSVSREKKESFPLTVTSAQKNPTAFYLCASRDAGYNEQFFGPGTRLTVL.

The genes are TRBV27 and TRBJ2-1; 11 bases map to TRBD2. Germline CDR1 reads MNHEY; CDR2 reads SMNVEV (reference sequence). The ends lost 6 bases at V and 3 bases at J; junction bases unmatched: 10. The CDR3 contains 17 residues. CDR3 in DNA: TGTGCCAGCAGCTCTAGACTAGCGGGGAACATCTACAATGAGCAGTTCTTC. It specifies CASSSRLAGNIYNEQFF.

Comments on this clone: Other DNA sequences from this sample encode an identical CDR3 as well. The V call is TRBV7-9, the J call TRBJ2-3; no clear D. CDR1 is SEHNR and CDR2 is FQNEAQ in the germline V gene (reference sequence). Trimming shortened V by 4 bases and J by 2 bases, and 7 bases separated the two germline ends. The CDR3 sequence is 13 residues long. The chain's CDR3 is CASSYGSTDTQYF. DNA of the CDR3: TGTGCCAGCAGCTACGGGTCCACAGATACGCAGTATTTT.

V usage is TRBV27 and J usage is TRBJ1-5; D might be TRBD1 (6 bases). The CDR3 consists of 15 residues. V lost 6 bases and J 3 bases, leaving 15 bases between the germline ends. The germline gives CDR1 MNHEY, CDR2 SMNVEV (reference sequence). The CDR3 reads CASSLGGYDNQPQHF. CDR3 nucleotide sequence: TGTGCCAGCAGCCTTGGGGGCTACGACAATCAGCCCCAGCATTTT.

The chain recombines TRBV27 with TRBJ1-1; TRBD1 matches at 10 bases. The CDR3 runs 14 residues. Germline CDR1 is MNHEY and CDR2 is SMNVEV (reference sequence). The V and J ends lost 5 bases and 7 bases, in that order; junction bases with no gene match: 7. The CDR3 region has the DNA TGTGCCAGCAGTCCCCGCGGGACAGGGGTTGAAGCTTTCTTT. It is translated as CASSPRGTGVEAFF.

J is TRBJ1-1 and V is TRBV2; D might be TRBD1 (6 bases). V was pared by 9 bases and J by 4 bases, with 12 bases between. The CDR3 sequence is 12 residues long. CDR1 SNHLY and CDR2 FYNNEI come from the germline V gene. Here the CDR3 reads CARQGRATEAFF. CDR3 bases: TGTGCCAGACAGGGACGGGCCACTGAAGCTTTCTTT.

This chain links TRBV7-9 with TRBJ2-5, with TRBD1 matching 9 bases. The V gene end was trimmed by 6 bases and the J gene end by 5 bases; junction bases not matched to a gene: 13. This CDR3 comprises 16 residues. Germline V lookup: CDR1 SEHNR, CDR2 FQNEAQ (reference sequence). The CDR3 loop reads CASSHISGTGRETQYF. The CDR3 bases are TGTGCCAGCAGTCATATCTCCGGGACAGGGAGGGAGACCCAGTACTTC.

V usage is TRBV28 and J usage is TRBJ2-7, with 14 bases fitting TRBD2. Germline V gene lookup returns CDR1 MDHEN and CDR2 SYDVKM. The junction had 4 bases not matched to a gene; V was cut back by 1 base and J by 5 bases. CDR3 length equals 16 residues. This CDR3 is CASSLLGLAGADEQYF. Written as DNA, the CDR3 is TGTGCCAGCAGTTTATTGGGACTAGCGGGAGCCGACGAGCAGTACTTC.

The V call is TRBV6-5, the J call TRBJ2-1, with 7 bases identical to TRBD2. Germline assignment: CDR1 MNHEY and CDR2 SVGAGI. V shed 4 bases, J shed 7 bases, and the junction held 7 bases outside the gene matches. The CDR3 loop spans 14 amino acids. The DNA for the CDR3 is TGTGCCAGCAGTTGCGCCGGGACTAAGAATGAGCAGTTCTTC. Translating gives CASSCAGTKNEQFF.

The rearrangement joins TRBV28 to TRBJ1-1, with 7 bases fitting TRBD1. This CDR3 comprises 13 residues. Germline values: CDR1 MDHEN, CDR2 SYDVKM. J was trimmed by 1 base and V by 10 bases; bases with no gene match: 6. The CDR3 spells CATTDRWNTEAFF. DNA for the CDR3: TGTGCCACTACGGACAGGTGGAACACTGAAGCTTTCTTT.

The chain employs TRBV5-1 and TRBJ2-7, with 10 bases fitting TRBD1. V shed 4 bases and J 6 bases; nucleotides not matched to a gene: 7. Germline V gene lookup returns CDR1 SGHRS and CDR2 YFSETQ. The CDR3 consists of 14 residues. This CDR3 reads CASSRGTGEGEQYF. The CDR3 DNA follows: TGCGCCAGCAGCAGAGGGACAGGGGAAGGCGAGCAGTACTTC.

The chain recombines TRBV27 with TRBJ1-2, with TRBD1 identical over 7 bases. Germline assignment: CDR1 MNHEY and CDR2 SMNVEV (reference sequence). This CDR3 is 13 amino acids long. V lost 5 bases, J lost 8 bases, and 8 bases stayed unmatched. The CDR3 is CASSRTGGLGYTF. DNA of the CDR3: TGTGCCAGCAGTCGGACAGGTGGGTTAGGCTACACCTTC.

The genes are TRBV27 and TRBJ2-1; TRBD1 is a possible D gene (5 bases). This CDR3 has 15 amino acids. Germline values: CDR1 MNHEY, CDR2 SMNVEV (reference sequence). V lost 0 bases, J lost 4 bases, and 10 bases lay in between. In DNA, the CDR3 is TGTGCCAGCAGTTTATCTGGGGCCCCTTACAATGAGCAGTTCTTC. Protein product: CASSLSGAPYNEQFF.

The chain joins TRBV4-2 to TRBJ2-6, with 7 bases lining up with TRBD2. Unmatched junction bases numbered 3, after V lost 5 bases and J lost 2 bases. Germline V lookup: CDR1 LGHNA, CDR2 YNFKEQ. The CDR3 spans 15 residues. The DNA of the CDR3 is TGTGCCAGCAGCTCTAGCGGAGCTGGGGCCAACGTCCTGACTTTC. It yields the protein CASSSSGAGANVLTF.

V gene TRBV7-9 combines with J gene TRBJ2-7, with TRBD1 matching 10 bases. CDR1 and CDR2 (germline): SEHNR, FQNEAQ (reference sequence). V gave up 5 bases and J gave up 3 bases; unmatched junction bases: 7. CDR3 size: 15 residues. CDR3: CASSHTRDRGYEQYF. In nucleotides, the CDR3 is TGTGCCAGCAGCCATACCCGGGACAGGGGCTACGAGCAGTACTTC.

The CDR3 sequence: CASSFADNQPQHF. As DNA, the CDR3 is TGTGCCAGCAGTTTCGCAGACAATCAGCCCCAGCATTTT. The V and J genes are TRBV28 and TRBJ1-5; D gene uncertain. Germline V gene data show CDR1 as MDHEN and CDR2 as SYDVKM. The CDR3 runs 13 residues. The V end was cut by 3 bases, the J end by 3 bases, with 6 bases between.

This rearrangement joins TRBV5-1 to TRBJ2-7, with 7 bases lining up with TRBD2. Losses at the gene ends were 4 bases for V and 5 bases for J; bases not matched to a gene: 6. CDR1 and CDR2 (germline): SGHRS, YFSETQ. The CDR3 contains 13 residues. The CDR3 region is CASSRGRGDEQYF. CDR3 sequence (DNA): TGCGCCAGCAGCCGCGGGAGAGGGGACGAGCAGTACTTC.

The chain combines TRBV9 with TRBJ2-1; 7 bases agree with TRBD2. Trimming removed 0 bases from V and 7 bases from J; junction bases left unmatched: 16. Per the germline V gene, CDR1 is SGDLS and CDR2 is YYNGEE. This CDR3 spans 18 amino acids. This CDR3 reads CASSVGEGRVSSGNEQFF. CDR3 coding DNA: TGTGCCAGCAGCGTAGGGGAGGGGAGGGTTAGCTCTGGGAATGAGCAGTTCTTC.

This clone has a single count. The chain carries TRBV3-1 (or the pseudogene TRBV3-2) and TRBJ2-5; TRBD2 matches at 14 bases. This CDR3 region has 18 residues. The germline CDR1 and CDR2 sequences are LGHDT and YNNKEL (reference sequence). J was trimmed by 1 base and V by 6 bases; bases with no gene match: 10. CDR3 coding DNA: TGTGCCAGCAGTCCGTTGGGGACTAGCGGGGGATCCCAAGAGACCCAGTACTTC. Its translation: CASSPLGTSGGSQETQYF.

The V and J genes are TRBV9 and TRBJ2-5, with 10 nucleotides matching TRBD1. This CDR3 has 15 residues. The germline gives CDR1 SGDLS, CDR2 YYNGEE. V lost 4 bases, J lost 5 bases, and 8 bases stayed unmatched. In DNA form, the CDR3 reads TGTGCCAGCAGCCCGGGACAGGGGACTGGGGAGACCCAGTACTTC. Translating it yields CASSPGQGTGETQYF.

The CDR3 protein is CASSPYEGQPQHF. Here the CDR3 DNA reads TGTGCCAGCAGTCCCTATGAGGGCCAGCCCCAGCATTTT. The rearrangement uses TRBV27 and TRBJ1-5, with D unresolved. CDR1 is MNHEY and CDR2 is SMNVEV in the germline V gene (reference sequence). CDR3 length: 13 residues. V lost 5 bases and J 7 bases, leaving 12 bases between the germline ends.

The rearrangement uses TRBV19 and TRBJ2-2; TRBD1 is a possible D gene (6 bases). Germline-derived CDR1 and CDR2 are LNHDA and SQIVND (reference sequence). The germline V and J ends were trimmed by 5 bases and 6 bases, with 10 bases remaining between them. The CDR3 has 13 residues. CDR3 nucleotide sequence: TGTGCCAGTAGTCGGAACAGGGCCGGGGAGCTGTTTTTT. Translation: CASSRNRAGELFF.

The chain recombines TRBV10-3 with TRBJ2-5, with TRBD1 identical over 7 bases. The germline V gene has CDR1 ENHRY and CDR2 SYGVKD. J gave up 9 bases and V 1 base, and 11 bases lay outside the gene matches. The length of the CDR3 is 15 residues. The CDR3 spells CAISEWTGPGVAQYF. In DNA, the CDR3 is TGTGCCATCAGTGAGTGGACAGGCCCGGGTGTGGCCCAGTACTTC.

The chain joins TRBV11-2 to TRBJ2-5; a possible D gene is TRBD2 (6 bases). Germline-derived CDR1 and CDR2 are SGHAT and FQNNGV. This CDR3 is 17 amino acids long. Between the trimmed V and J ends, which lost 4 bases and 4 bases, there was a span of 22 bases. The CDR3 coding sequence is TGTGCCAGCAGCTCGGAGGGAGGAGGGCGGGCCTCAGAGACCCAGTACTTC. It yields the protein CASSSEGGGRASETQYF.